The clone carrying this T cell receptor beta chain was observed a handful of times. Its antigen remains unknown. A universal primer site was created by template switching, with the cDNA bearing unique molecular identifiers. MiXCR was run by TCRdb on the 5' RACE reads, yielding one entry per CDR3 protein. The data contain 240,000 or so distinct CDR3 sequences, 5.5% to 8% of them seen just once; the ten biggest clones take up roughly 3.4%. The CDR3 has 16 amino acids. Trimming took 3 bases from V and 0 from J, leaving 14 bases between them. From germline, CDR1 is KGHSH and CDR2 LQKENI. These data belong to a study of identical twins. Overall study results and limits: For monozygotic twins, models underestimated out-of-frame TCR alpha sharing. Weaker excess sharing between twins was seen in beta out-of-frame sequences.

Donors uniformly comprised healthy Caucasians. The same sample was also studied in work on yellow fever vaccine responses in identical twins.

The origin of this receptor is a woman between 18 and 29 years old in good health. The chain links TRBV18 to TRBJ1-2; no firm D call. The specimen sequenced was memory (CD45RO+) T cells sorted from blood. CDR3 DNA: TGTGCCAGCTCACCCCCGCCGTCACTTTCTAACTATGGCTACACCTTC. As protein: CASSPPPSLSNYGYTF. The entire variable domain, with the rest obtained from reference TRBV18 and TRBJ1-2, is as follows: NAGVMQNPRHLVRRRGQEARLRCSPMKGHSHVYWYRQLPEEGLKFMVYLQKENIIDESGMPKERFSAEFPKEGPSILRIQQVVRGDSAAYFCASSPPPSLSNYGYTFGSGTRLTVV.